These 13 T cell receptor beta chains share one sample of origin, sequenced in a study of CD8 T cells in ankylosing spondylitis. Each CDR3 protein gets one entry after TCRdb re-called the 5' RACE reads with MiXCR. The table includes some 140,000 distinct CDR3 sequences, around 10% detected once. The sequencing sample was made of blood, either unsorted or a sorted T cell fraction (not recorded which). The receptors come from a female donor with ankylosing spondylitis or in good health (not recorded which).

This clonotype was found many times. The CDR3, as DNA: TGTGCCAGCAGTGATACCGGGATTGCTGGAAACACCATATATTTT. Residues: CASSDTGIAGNTIYF. The chain is built from TRBV25-1 and TRBJ1-3, with D unresolved. The V gene lost 3 bases and the J gene lost 2 bases, with 11 bases spanning the gap. Germline lookup yields CDR1 MGHDK and CDR2 SYGVNS. CDR3 length equals 15 residues.

This clonotype has just a few counts. The V gene is TRBV29-1, the J gene TRBJ2-1; 10 bases match TRBD1. The CDR3 loop spans 11 amino acids. V was clipped by 7 bases and J by 7 bases; unmatched bases: 1. CDR1 SQVTM and CDR2 ANQGSEA come from the germline V gene. CDR3 sequence (DNA): TGCAGCGGGGACAGGGGAAATGAGCAGTTCTTC. It yields the protein CSGDRGNEQFF.

The chain combines TRBV6-5 with TRBJ2-2, with D possibly being TRBD1 (7 bases). Trimming took off 0 bases at V and 4 bases at J, with 12 bases between the two ends. This CDR3 is 16 amino acids long. Germline values: CDR1 MNHEY, CDR2 SVGAGI. Here the CDR3 DNA reads TGTGCCAGCAGTTACTCGTGGCAGGGGGGCACCGGGGAGCTGTTTTTT. Translation gives CASSYSWQGGTGELFF.

Many counts were recorded for this clonotype. V and J are TRBV7-9 and TRBJ2-3, with a tentative D call TRBD2 (6 bases). Trimming removed 3 bases at V and 0 bases at J, with 10 bases between. Looked up from germline, CDR1 is SEHNR and CDR2 is FQNEAQ (reference sequence). This CDR3 is built from 15 residues. As DNA, the CDR3 is TGTGCCAGCAGCTTTTGGGGGGATAGCACAGATACGCAGTATTTT. Protein: CASSFWGDSTDTQYF.

This clonotype was seen repeatedly, ten times or more. The chain combines TRBV27 with TRBJ1-1; D unresolved. V dropped 2 bases and J dropped 2 bases, with 6 bases sitting between them. The CDR3 is 13 amino acids. Germline V gene lookup returns CDR1 MNHEY and CDR2 SMNVEV (reference sequence). CDR3 protein: CASSLKPNTEAFF. The CDR3 DNA reads as TGTGCCAGCAGTTTAAAACCCAACACTGAAGCTTTCTTT.

V is TRBV24-1 and J is TRBJ2-2, with 7 positions matching TRBD1. Trimming removed 9 bases from V and 3 bases from J; junction bases left unmatched: 6. Germline V CDR1 and CDR2: KGHDR, SFDVKD. The length of the CDR3 is 14 residues. The CDR3 reads CATETGPHTGELFF. CDR3 nucleotide sequence: TGTGCCACCGAGACAGGGCCCCACACCGGGGAGCTGTTTTTT.

This clonotype occurred many times. The J gene is TRBJ1-4, the V gene TRBV5-1; tentatively, D is TRBD1 (5 bases). The CDR3 has 14 residues. Per the germline V gene, CDR1 is SGHRS and CDR2 is YFSETQ. The ends were cut back, 4 bases at V and 5 bases at J, with 12 bases in the middle. The CDR3 sequence: CASSPEGRNEKLFF. For the CDR3, the DNA is TGCGCCAGCAGCCCTGAGGGACGGAATGAAAAACTGTTTTTT.

This clonotype was seen ten or more times. V and J are TRBV5-1 and TRBJ1-1, with D hard to call. The CDR3 length is 13 residues. V dropped 0 bases and J dropped 1 base, with 4 bases sitting between them. CDR1 SGHRS and CDR2 YFSETQ come from the germline V gene. The CDR3 sequence: CASSLDRNTEAFF. The CDR3 nucleotides read TGCGCCAGCAGCTTGGACAGGAACACTGAAGCTTTCTTT. The full variable domain, with the rest looked up from reference TRBV5-1 and TRBJ1-1, is KAGVTQTPRYLIKTRGQQVTLSCSPISGHRSVSWYQQTPGQGLQFLFEYFSETQRNKGNFPGRFSGRQFSNSRSEMNVSTLELGDSALYLCASSLDRNTEAFFGQGTRLTVV.

This clonotype has a count of ten or more. The V and J genes are TRBV5-1 and TRBJ2-7, with a tentative D call TRBD2 (7 bases). This CDR3 is built from 13 residues. V lost 7 bases, J lost 3 bases, and 14 bases lay in between. Looked up from germline, CDR1 is SGHRS and CDR2 is YFSETQ. The CDR3 region is CASALRGGYEQYF. The CDR3 coding sequence is TGCGCCAGCGCTCTAAGGGGGGGCTACGAGCAGTACTTC.

This clonotype was recorded a few times. The chain carries TRBV18 and TRBJ1-3; D might be TRBD1 (5 bases). The length of the CDR3 is 15 residues. Germline V CDR1 and CDR2: KGHSH, LQKENI. V was cut by 6 bases and J by 6 bases, with 18 bases left in between. The CDR3 loop is CASSFFGAPENTIYF. The CDR3 nucleotides read TGTGCCAGCTCCTTCTTTGGGGCACCGGAAAACACCATATATTTT. Filled out from reference TRBV18 and TRBJ1-3, the complete variable domain reads NAGVMQNPRHLVRRRGQEARLRCSPMKGHSHVYWYRQLPEEGLKFMVYLQKENIIDESGMPKERFSAEFPKEGPSILRIQQVVRGDSAAYFCASSFFGAPENTIYFGEGSWLTVV.

This clonotype was seen a few times. The chain has TRBV6-5 and TRBJ2-7, with a possible D match to TRBD2 (6 bases). Germline V gene data show CDR1 as MNHEY and CDR2 as SVGAGI. Trimming removed 5 bases from V and 5 bases from J, with 10 bases in between. The CDR3 totals 12 residues. The CDR3 sequence: CASSRERDEQYF. The CDR3 nucleotides read TGTGCCAGCAGTCGGGAGCGAGACGAGCAGTACTTC.

This clonotype was observed at least ten times. This chain connects TRBV12-3 or TRBV12-4 to TRBJ2-1, with no clear D. V shed 1 base and J shed 8 bases, with 3 bases lying between them. CDR3 length equals 11 residues. The chain's CDR3 is CASSLGHEQFF. Here the CDR3 DNA reads TGTGCCAGCAGTTTAGGTCATGAGCAGTTCTTC.

Only a few counts were recorded for this clonotype. The CDR3, as DNA: TGTGCCAGCAAGGGGACGGTCTACGAGCAGTACTTC. Protein sequence: CASKGTVYEQYF. The chain couples TRBV28 to TRBJ2-7; possibly TRBD1 or TRBD2 for D (5 bases each). This CDR3 has 12 residues. Between the trimmed V and J ends, which lost 7 bases and 3 bases, there was a span of 10 bases. Germline V gene data show CDR1 as MDHEN and CDR2 as SYDVKM.